This record covers a single TCR beta chain. A few counts support this clone. Its cognate antigen has yet to be identified. The input lacks base qualities; no much larger clone sits a single base away. The source of the sample is a study of blood T cell repertoires in COVID-19 (TCRdb year 2020). Background for the entire study: The collaborator samples originated in the United States, Italy and Spain and spanned the acute and convalescent phases of COVID-19. The prospective study material was composed of cDNA or gDNA derived from T cells, B-cell-depleted T cells, or PBMCs. Deeply sampled blood TCRbeta repertoires from subjects exposed to, actively infected with, or recovered from COVID-19 were included in the dataset. A freely available public database, intended as a resource for researchers studying the immune response to SARS-CoV-2, is where the repertoires were released. The samples were drawn from the first 160 participants of the ongoing ImmuneRACE study and from under 1,500 subjects provided by 6 global collaborators. A de-identified subject ID, COVID-19 status, age in years and sex were almost always included in the sample metadata. Where available, HLA class I and class II types were obtained from metadata supplied by the sample provider rather than from assay-based typing. Summary of the overall study and its limitations: Clinical and demographic metadata were provided uncurated, with the amount varying by source and participant.

Sequences LNHDA (CDR1) and SQIVND (CDR2) are obtained from the germline V gene (reference sequence). The germline ends are 4 bases apart after V is trimmed by 4 bases and J by 0 bases. Including the terminal cysteine and phenylalanine, the CDR3 comprises 14 residues. Here the CDR3 DNA is all that survives: 42 bases in frame from base 1. Whole blood was collected in K2EDTA tubes by collaborating institutions according to the institutions' own protocols. For TCRbeta analysis, collaborators shipped samples in one of three forms: frozen whole blood, isolated PBMCs, or DNA extracted from either of those sample types. TCRbeta CDR3 regions were amplified from genomic DNA by means of the immunoSEQ Assay, a bias-controlled multiplex PCR. On the study's bioinformatics: Within the assay, amplification of reference gene primers was used to estimate how many nucleated cells each sample contained. To quantify the absolute abundance of each unique TCRbeta CDR3 rearrangement, sequence reads were collapsed and filtered. For each sample, productive Simpson clonality was calculated as the square root of Simpson's diversity index over productive rearrangements. This immuneACCESS table, as held by TCRdb, lists in-frame sequences with V and J called but not all clones. Of the missing ones, under half trace to an unresolved V gene in checked studies; the others have no known cause. From that table come the V and J calls and clone size; the DNA was used to work out D and trimming. The sample table holds over 200,000 clones, of which about four fifths were seen once. In total, the top ten clones hold roughly 5% of the sample.

The V and J segments used are TRBV19 and TRBJ2-6; the D gene remains uncertain. The sequenced material came from peripheral blood. The clonotype was recovered from an older man with acute or convalescent COVID-19. The nucleotide sequence is TGTGCCAGTAGTACTTACTCTGGGGCCAACGTCCTGACTTTC. This translates into CASSTYSGANVLTF. This CDR3, with the reference TRBV19 and TRBJ2-6 proteins standing in past its ends, gives the full variable domain DGGITQSPKYLFRKEGQNVTLSCEQNLNHDAMYWYRQDPGQGLRLIYYSQIVNDFQKGDIAEGYSVSREKKESFPLTVTSAQKNPTAFYLCASSTYSGANVLTFGAGSRLTVL.